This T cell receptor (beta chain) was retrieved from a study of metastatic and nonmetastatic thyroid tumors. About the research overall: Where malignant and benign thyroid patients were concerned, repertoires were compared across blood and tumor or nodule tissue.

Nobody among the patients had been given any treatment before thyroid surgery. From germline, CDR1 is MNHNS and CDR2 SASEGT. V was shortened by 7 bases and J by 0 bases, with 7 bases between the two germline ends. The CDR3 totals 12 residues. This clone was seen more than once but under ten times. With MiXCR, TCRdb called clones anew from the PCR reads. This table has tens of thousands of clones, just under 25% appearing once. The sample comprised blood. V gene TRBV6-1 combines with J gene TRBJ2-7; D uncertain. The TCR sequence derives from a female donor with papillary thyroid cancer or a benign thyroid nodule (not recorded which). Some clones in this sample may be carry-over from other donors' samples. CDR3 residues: CASNSDSYEQYF. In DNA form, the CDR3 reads TGTGCCAGCAACAGTGACTCCTACGAGCAGTACTTC.